The 27 T cell receptor beta chains in this list originate from one sample, sequenced in a study of blood T cell repertoires in COVID-19. TCRdb keeps only in-frame clones here, not all; method: immunoSEQ multiplex PCR. The sample yields 200,000 to 250,000 clones, around 82% seen once. The source material was peripheral blood. These receptor sequences come from a woman at least 80 years old with acute or convalescent COVID-19.

This clone was detected once. The rearrangement uses TRBV27 and TRBJ2-7, with TRBD2 matching over 8 bases. This CDR3 contains 15 residues. Germline lookup yields CDR1 MNHEY and CDR2 SMNVEV (reference sequence). V was clipped by 11 bases and J by 2 bases; unmatched bases: 14. The CDR3 DNA reads as TGTGCCTCTAGTTTGGAGCGGGGGTCCCCCTACGAGCAGTACTTC. Protein sequence: CASSLERGSPYEQYF.

The chain employs TRBV24-1 and TRBJ1-2, with D unclear. Trimming left V 6 bases short and J 4 bases short, with 14 bases between. This CDR3 has 14 residues. CDR1 is KGHDR, CDR2 SFDVKD, per germline. The CDR3 region has the DNA TGTGCCACCAGTTTGGGCAGAAGAAGCTATGGCTACACCTTC. Amino acid sequence: CATSLGRRSYGYTF.

This chain uses TRBV28 with TRBJ2-2, with D maybe TRBD2 (6 bases). V shed 6 bases and J shed 3 bases, with 14 bases lying between them. Germline V gene sequence: CDR1 MDHEN, CDR2 SYDVKM. The length of the CDR3 is 15 residues. This chain's CDR3 is CASSLPRGDTGELFF. The CDR3 DNA sequence: TGTGCCAGCAGCTTGCCGCGGGGAGACACCGGGGAGCTGTTTTTT.

This clone was detected only once. The V gene is TRBV18, the J gene TRBJ2-1; 8 positions match TRBD2. V was pared by 4 bases and J by 0 bases, with 2 bases of the junction left unmatched. The CDR3 length is 15 residues. Germline assignment: CDR1 KGHSH and CDR2 LQKENI. CDR3 amino acids: CASSRAGDSYNEQFF. CDR3 in DNA: TGTGCCAGCTCACGAGCGGGGGACTCCTACAATGAGCAGTTCTTC.

On this clone itself: The junction shows a germline mismatch at one end, possibly a read error. The CDR3 DNA reads TGTGCCAGCAGTTTTCTAGCGGGGCTGTTGGTCTTC. It specifies CASSFLAGLLVF. The rearrangement links TRBV27 to TRBJ2-1, with 9 bases fitting TRBD2. CDR3 size: 12 residues. From germline, CDR1 is MNHEY and CDR2 SMNVEV (reference sequence).

The V call is TRBV9, the J call TRBJ2-3, with TRBD2 identical over 14 bases. This CDR3 comprises 16 residues. The germline V gene has CDR1 SGDLS and CDR2 YYNGEE. The ends lost 4 bases at V and 6 bases at J; junction bases unmatched: 7. CDR3 coding DNA: TGTGCCAGCAGCCCCGGGACTAGCGGGGGCCGGGATACGCAGTATTTT. This encodes CASSPGTSGGRDTQYF.

The gene calls are TRBV7-8 and TRBJ1-5, with 7 bases matching TRBD1. Germline V lookup: CDR1 SGHVS, CDR2 FQNEAQ. Germline trimming cut 5 bases from V and 1 base from J; bases unmatched to any gene: 14. The CDR3 runs to 18 residues. This CDR3 reads CASSKVLTGTASNQPQHF. The CDR3 DNA reads as TGTGCCAGCAGCAAAGTTCTGACCGGGACAGCGAGCAATCAGCCCCAGCATTTT.

J is TRBJ2-1 and V is TRBV7-3, with 10 bases lining up with TRBD2. Germline V lookup: CDR1 SGHTA, CDR2 FQGTGA. CDR3 size: 17 residues. The J segment lost 6 bases and the V segment lost 0 bases, leaving 8 bases of the junction unmatched. The CDR3: CASSLTEIAGGTNEQFF. Here the CDR3 DNA reads TGTGCCAGCAGCTTAACGGAGATAGCGGGGGGAACCAATGAGCAGTTCTTC.

This clone was seen only a few times. V and J are TRBV3-1 (or the pseudogene TRBV3-2) and TRBJ2-1, with 16 bases aligning to TRBD2. J gave up 15 bases and V 1 base, and 9 bases lay outside the gene matches. Germline V gives CDR1 LGHDT, CDR2 YNNKEL (reference sequence). This CDR3 is 16 amino acids long. The CDR3 region has the DNA TGTGCCAGCAGCCAAGGCGGAGGGACTAGCGGGGGGGTGTTGTTCTTC. It translates to CASSQGGGTSGGVLFF.

The V gene is TRBV19, the J gene TRBJ1-1; D gene unclear. V was shortened by 5 bases and J by 1 base, with 8 bases between the two germline ends. The CDR3 spans 13 residues. From germline, CDR1 is LNHDA and CDR2 SQIVND (reference sequence). CDR3 in DNA: TGTGCCAGTAGTGTTACATCGAACACTGAAGCTTTCTTT. Its protein is CASSVTSNTEAFF.

The V call is TRBV20-1, the J call TRBJ2-7; the match to TRBD1 covers 7 bases. This CDR3 comprises 11 residues. With V trimmed by 7 bases and J by 2 bases, 2 bases remained unmatched. The germline CDR1 and CDR2 sequences are DFQATT and SNEGSKA (reference sequence). CDR3 sequence: CSGQGAYEQYF. CDR3 in DNA: TGCAGTGGACAGGGTGCCTACGAGCAGTACTTC.

The chain employs TRBV18 and TRBJ1-1; no firm D call. Trimming shortened V by 5 bases and J by 0 bases, and 7 bases separated the two germline ends. The CDR3 extends over 13 amino acids. The germline V gene encodes CDR1 KGHSH and CDR2 LQKENI. CDR3 region: CASSRTVNTEAFF. Written as DNA, the CDR3 is TGTGCCAGCTCAAGAACGGTGAACACTGAAGCTTTCTTT.

This chain links TRBV3-1 (or the pseudogene TRBV3-2) with TRBJ2-7; D uncertain. Between the trimmed V and J ends, which lost 4 bases and 6 bases, there was a span of 19 bases. Germline CDR1 and CDR2: LGHDT and YNNKEL (reference sequence). The CDR3 is made up of 15 amino acids. CDR3 in DNA: TGTGCCAGCAGCCGCCCGACTCCCCTTTTTACCGAGCAGTACTTC. Translating it yields CASSRPTPLFTEQYF.

The V gene is TRBV7-3, the J gene TRBJ2-5; possibly TRBD1 for D (6 bases). Per germline, CDR1 SGHTA and CDR2 FQGTGA. This CDR3 is 13 amino acids long. The V gene lost 4 bases and the J gene lost 5 bases, with 11 bases spanning the gap. The DNA for the CDR3 is TGTGCCAGCAGCTCGCAGGGGCTGGAGACCCAGTACTTC. It codes for CASSSQGLETQYF. Full variable domain (rest looked up from reference TRBV7-3 and TRBJ2-5): GAGVSQTPSNKVTEKGKYVELRCDPISGHTALYWYRQSLGQGPEFLIYFQGTGAADDSGLPNDRFFAVRPEGSVSTLKIQRTERGDSAVYLCASSSQGLETQYFGPGTRLLVL.

The chain links TRBV11-3 to TRBJ1-2, with a tentative D call TRBD1 (6 bases). This CDR3 has 14 residues. Germline V CDR1 and CDR2: SGHNT, YENEEA. V gave up 1 base and J gave up 4 bases, with 10 bases separating them. DNA of the CDR3: TGTGCCAGCAGCTTAGTGGCGGGGGCCTATGGCTACACCTTC. This translates into CASSLVAGAYGYTF.

The chain links TRBV5-5 to TRBJ2-2; no reliable D call. The CDR3 extends over 17 amino acids. The V end lost 0 bases, the J end lost 6 bases, and 18 bases lay between the germline ends. Germline V gene data show CDR1 as SGHKS and CDR2 as YYEKEE (reference sequence). The CDR3 loop reads CASSLDWSRSSAGELFF. CDR3 coding DNA: TGTGCCAGCAGCTTGGATTGGTCAAGGTCGAGCGCCGGGGAGCTGTTTTTT.

The chain employs TRBV7-2 and TRBJ2-2, with 10 positions matching TRBD2. Germline CDR1 reads SGHTA; CDR2 reads FQGNSA. V was pared by 5 bases and J by 1 base, with 4 bases of the junction left unmatched. The CDR3 sequence is 16 residues long. In DNA form, the CDR3 reads TGTGCCAGCAGCCCAACTAGCGGGGTGAACACCGGGGAGCTGTTTTTT. Its protein product is CASSPTSGVNTGELFF.

The genes are TRBV6-2 or TRBV6-3 and TRBJ2-7, with TRBD1 identical over 9 bases. The J segment lost 2 bases and the V segment lost 6 bases, leaving 5 bases of the junction unmatched. This CDR3 region has 14 residues. Germline V gives CDR1 MNHEY, CDR2 SVGEGT. The CDR3 DNA is TGTGCCAGCAGCAATCGACAGGGGGCCTACGAGCAGTACTTC. Encoded protein: CASSNRQGAYEQYF.

The CDR3 region is CASSQEGSSGVTNTGELFF. The CDR3 nucleotides read TGTGCCAGCAGCCAAGAAGGATCTAGCGGGGTCACCAACACCGGGGAGCTGTTTTTT. The chain carries TRBV4-2 and TRBJ2-2; 9 positions match TRBD2. The CDR3 is made up of 19 amino acids. CDR1 is LGHNA, CDR2 YNFKEQ, per germline. The V and J ends lost 0 bases and 2 bases, in that order; junction bases with no gene match: 10.

This clone occurred many times. V is TRBV21-1 and J is TRBJ2-7; TRBD1 was called by the table and not checked on the DNA. TRBV21-1 is listed as a pseudogene. The CDR3 runs to 15 residues. CDR3 nucleotide sequence: TGTGCCAGCAGCTCTCCCGGGGACAGGCCGTACGAGCAGTACTTC. This encodes CASSSPGDRPYEQYF.

V and J are TRBV28 and TRBJ1-4, with 8 positions matching TRBD1. Germline V lookup: CDR1 MDHEN, CDR2 SYDVKM. The CDR3 consists of 17 residues. V dropped 6 bases and J dropped 3; count of bases not matched to a gene: 12. This CDR3 is CASSSMPGGRSNEKLFF. The CDR3 DNA is TGTGCCAGCAGCTCGATGCCAGGGGGCAGGTCTAATGAAAAACTGTTTTTT.

The chain uses TRBV7-2 and TRBJ2-7; 7 bases fit TRBD1. The V segment lost 5 bases and the J segment 2 bases; nucleotides outside the gene matches: 9. The CDR3 is 15 amino acids. Germline V CDR1 and CDR2: SGHTA, FQGNSA. CDR3 DNA sequence: TGTGCCAGCAGCCCAACCGGCAGGGGGACCTACGAGCAGTACTTC. It yields the protein CASSPTGRGTYEQYF.

This clone was counted once. The chain has TRBV10-3 and TRBJ1-1; the D is unclear. Germline-derived CDR1 and CDR2 are ENHRY and SYGVKD. Between the trimmed V and J ends, which lost 2 bases and 1 base, there was a span of 8 bases. The CDR3 consists of 14 residues. The chain's CDR3 is CAISEGLENTEAFF. The CDR3 DNA reads TGTGCCATCAGTGAGGGGCTGGAGAACACTGAAGCTTTCTTT.

The chain links TRBV30 to TRBJ1-2, with TRBD1 identical over 11 bases. This CDR3 spans 13 amino acids. Germline trimming cut 1 base from V and 5 bases from J; bases unmatched to any gene: 0. Germline-derived CDR1 and CDR2 are GTSNPN and SVGIG (reference sequence). CDR3 sequence reads: CAWSGDRGYGYTF. CDR3 coding DNA: TGTGCCTGGAGTGGGGACAGGGGGTATGGCTACACCTTC.

This rearrangement joins TRBV2 to TRBJ1-2; the D is unclear. The CDR3 length is 16 residues. V shed 6 bases and J shed 3 bases, with 20 bases lying between them. Germline-derived CDR1 and CDR2 are SNHLY and FYNNEI. Here the CDR3 reads CASRQPGSPRYYGYTF. CDR3 DNA sequence: TGTGCCAGCAGGCAACCGGGTTCTCCGCGCTACTATGGCTACACCTTC.

V gene TRBV4-3 combines with J gene TRBJ1-2; maybe TRBD1 (5 bases). The germline V gene has CDR1 LGHNA and CDR2 YSLEER. The CDR3 runs to 15 residues. The V end was cut by 4 bases, the J end by 7 bases, with 19 bases between. The CDR3, as DNA: TGCGCCAGCAGCCCTGACAGCCAGTGGATGCGTGGCTACACCTTC. This codes for CASSPDSQWMRGYTF.

The chain recombines TRBV19 with TRBJ2-3; TRBD1 is a possible D gene (7 bases). Germline assignment: CDR1 LNHDA and CDR2 SQIVND (reference sequence). This CDR3 has 16 amino acids. Trimming took 4 bases from V and 2 from J, leaving 16 bases between them. Here the CDR3 reads CASSTTGRLPTDTQYF. The CDR3 DNA is TGTGCCAGTAGTACGACAGGGAGGTTACCCACAGATACGCAGTATTTT.